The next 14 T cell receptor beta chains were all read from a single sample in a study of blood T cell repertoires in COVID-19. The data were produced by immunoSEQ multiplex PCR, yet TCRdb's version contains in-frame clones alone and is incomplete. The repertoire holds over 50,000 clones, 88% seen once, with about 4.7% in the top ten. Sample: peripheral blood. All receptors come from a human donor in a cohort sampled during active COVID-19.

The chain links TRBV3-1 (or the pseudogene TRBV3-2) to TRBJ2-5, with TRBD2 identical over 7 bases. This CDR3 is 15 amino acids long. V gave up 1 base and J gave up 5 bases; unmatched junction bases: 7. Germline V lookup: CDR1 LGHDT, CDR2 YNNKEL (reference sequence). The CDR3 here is CASSQGVRGEETQYF. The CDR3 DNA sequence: TGTGCCAGCAGCCAAGGGGTCCGGGGGGAGGAGACCCAGTACTTC.

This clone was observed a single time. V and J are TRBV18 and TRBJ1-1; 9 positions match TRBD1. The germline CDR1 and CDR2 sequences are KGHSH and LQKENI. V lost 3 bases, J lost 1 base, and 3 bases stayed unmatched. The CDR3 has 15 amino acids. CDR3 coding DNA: TGTGCCAGCTCACCGGGACAGGGTAAGAACACTGAAGCTTTCTTT. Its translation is CASSPGQGKNTEAFF.

CDR3 sequence: CASRRTGGDTQYF. CDR3 coding DNA: TGTGCCAGCAGAAGGACAGGGGGAGATACGCAGTATTTT. This rearrangement joins TRBV6-6 to TRBJ2-3; 10 bases line up with TRBD1. The germline gives CDR1 MNHNY, CDR2 SVGAGI (reference sequence). The V segment lost 6 bases and the J segment 5 bases; nucleotides outside the gene matches: 2. The CDR3 is 13 residues long.

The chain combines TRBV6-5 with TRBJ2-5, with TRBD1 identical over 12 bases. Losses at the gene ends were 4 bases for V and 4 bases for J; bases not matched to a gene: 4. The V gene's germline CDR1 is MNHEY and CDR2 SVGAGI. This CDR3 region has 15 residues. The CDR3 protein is CASSSRDRGLETQYF. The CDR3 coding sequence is TGTGCCAGCAGTTCCAGGGACAGGGGGCTAGAGACCCAGTACTTC.

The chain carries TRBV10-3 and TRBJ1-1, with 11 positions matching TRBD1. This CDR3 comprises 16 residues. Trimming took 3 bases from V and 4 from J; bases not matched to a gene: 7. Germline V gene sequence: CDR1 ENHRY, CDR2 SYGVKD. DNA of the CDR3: TGTGCCATCAGTGACCCCGGACAGGGGGCCAGCACTGAAGCTTTCTTT. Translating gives CAISDPGQGASTEAFF.

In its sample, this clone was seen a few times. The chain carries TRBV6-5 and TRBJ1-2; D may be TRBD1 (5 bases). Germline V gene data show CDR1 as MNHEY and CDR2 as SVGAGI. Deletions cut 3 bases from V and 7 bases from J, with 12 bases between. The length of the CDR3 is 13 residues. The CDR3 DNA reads TGTGCCAGCAGTTATCAGGGAGGCTCTGGCTACACCTTC. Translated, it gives CASSYQGGSGYTF.

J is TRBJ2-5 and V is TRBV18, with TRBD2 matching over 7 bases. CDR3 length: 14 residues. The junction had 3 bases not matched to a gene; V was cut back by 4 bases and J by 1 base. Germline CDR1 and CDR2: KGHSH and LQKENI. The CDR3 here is CASSRDYTQETQYF. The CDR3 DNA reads TGTGCCAGCTCACGGGACTACACCCAAGAGACCCAGTACTTC.

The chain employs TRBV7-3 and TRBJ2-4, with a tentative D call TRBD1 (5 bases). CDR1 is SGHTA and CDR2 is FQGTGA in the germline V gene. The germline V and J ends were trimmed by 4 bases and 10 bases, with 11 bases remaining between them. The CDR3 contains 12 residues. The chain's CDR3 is CASSSTGDIQYF. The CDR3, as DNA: TGTGCCAGCAGCTCCACAGGTGATATTCAGTACTTC.

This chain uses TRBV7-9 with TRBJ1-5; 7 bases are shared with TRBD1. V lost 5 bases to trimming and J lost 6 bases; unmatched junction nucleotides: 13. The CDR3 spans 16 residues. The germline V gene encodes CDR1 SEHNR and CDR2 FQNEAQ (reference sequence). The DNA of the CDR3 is TGTGCCAGCAGCGTTACAGGGGACGGAAGTGGTCAGCCCCAGCATTTT. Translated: CASSVTGDGSGQPQHF.

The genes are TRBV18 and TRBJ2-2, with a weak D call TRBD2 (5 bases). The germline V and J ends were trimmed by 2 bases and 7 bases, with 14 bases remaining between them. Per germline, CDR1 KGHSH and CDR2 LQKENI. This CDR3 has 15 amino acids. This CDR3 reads CASSPLASQGGELFF. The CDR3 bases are TGTGCCAGCTCACCATTGGCTAGCCAAGGCGGGGAGCTGTTTTTT.

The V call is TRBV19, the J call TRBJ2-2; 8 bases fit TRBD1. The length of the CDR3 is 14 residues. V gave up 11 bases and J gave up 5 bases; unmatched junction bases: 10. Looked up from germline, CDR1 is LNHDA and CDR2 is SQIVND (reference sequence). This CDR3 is CASSGTGGTGELFF. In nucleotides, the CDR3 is TGTGCCTCATCCGGGACAGGAGGGACCGGGGAGCTGTTTTTT.

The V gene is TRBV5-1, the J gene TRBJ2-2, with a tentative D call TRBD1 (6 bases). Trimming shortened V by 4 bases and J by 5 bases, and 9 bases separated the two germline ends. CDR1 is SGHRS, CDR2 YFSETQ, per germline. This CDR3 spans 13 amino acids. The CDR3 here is CASSGTGTGELFF. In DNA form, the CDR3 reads TGCGCCAGCAGCGGAACAGGGACCGGGGAGCTGTTTTTT.

CDR3 residues: CASSLERVRDTEAFF. For the CDR3, the DNA is TGTGCCAGCAGCTTAGAGAGGGTTAGGGACACTGAAGCTTTCTTT. The chain is built from TRBV7-9 and TRBJ1-1; no reliable D call. The V end lost 1 base, the J end lost 3 bases, and 12 bases lay between the germline ends. The CDR3 length is 15 residues. The V gene's germline CDR1 is SEHNR and CDR2 FQNEAQ (reference sequence). Complete variable domain (other parts from reference TRBV7-9 and TRBJ1-1): DTGVSQNPRHKITKRGQNVTFRCDPISEHNRLYWYRQTLGQGPEFLTYFQNEAQLEKSRLLSDRFSAERPKGSFSTLEIQRTEQGDSAMYLCASSLERVRDTEAFFGQGTRLTVV.

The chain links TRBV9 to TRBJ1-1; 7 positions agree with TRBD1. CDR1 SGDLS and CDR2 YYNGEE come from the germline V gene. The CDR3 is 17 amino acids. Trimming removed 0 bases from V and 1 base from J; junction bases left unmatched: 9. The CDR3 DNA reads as TGTGCCAGCAGCGTAGGTCAATTAGGGGGCCAGAACACTGAAGCTTTCTTT. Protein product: CASSVGQLGGQNTEAFF.